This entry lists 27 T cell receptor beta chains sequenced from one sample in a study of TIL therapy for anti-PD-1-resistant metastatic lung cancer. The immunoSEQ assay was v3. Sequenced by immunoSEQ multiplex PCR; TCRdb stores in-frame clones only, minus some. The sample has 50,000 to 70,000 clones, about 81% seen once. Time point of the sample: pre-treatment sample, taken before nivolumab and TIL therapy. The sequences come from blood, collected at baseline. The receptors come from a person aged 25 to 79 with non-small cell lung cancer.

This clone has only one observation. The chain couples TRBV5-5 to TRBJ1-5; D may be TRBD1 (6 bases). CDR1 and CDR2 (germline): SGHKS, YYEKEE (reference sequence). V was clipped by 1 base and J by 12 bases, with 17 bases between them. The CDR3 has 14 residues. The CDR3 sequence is CASSLPGATGVQHF. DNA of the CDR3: TGTGCCAGCAGCTTGCCAGGGGCGACAGGCGTCCAGCATTTT.

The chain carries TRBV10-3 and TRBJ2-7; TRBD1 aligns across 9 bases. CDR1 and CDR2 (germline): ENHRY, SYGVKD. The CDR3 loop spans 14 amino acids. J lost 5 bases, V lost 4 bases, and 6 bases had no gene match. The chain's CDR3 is CAISVGQGKDEQYF. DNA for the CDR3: TGTGCCATCAGTGTGGGACAGGGAAAGGACGAGCAGTACTTC.

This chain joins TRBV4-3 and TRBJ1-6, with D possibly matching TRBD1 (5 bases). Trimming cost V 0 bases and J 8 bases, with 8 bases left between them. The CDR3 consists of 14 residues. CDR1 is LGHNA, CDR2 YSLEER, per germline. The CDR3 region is CASSQDSGYSPLHF. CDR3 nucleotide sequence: TGCGCCAGCAGCCAAGATTCAGGGTATTCACCCCTCCACTTT.

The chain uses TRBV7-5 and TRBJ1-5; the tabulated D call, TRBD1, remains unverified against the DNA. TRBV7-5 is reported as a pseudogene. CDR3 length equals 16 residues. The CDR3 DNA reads TGTGTCAGAAGCTTAGTCGTGGCTTATAGCAATCAGCCCCAGCATTTT. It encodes CVRSLVVAYSNQPQHF.

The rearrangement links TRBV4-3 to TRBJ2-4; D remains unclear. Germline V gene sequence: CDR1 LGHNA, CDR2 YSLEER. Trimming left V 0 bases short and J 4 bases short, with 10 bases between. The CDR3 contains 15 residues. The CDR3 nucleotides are TGCGCCAGCAGCCAAGAGTGGACCGGGAAAAACATTCAGTACTTC. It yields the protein CASSQEWTGKNIQYF.

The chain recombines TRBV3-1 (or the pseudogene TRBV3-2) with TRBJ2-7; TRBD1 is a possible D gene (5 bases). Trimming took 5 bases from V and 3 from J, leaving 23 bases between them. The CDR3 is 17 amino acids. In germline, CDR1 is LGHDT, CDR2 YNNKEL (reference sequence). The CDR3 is CASSANFRRQLNYEQYF. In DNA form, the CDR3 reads TGTGCCAGCAGCGCCAATTTCCGGAGACAGCTGAACTACGAGCAGTACTTC.

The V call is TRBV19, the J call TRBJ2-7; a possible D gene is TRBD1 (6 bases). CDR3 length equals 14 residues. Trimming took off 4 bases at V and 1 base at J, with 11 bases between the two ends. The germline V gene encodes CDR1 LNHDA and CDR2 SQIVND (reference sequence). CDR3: CASSTPQGSYEQYF. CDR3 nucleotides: TGTGCCAGTAGTACCCCCCAGGGGTCCTACGAGCAGTACTTC.

The CDR3: CASSKTGSSYEQYF. CDR3 sequence (DNA): TGTGCCAGCAGTAAAACAGGGAGCTCCTACGAGCAGTACTTC. The V call is TRBV4-2, the J call TRBJ2-7, with a tentative D call TRBD1 (6 bases). The CDR3 runs 14 residues. Germline V gene lookup returns CDR1 LGHNA and CDR2 YNFKEQ. Trimming cost V 6 bases and J 0 bases, with 12 bases left between them.

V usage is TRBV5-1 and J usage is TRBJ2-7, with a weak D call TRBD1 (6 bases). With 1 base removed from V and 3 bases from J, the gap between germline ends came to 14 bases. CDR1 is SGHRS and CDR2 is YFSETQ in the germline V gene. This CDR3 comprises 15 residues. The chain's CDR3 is CASSLLAGASYEQYF. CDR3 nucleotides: TGCGCCAGCAGCTTGCTGGCAGGGGCAAGCTACGAGCAGTACTTC.

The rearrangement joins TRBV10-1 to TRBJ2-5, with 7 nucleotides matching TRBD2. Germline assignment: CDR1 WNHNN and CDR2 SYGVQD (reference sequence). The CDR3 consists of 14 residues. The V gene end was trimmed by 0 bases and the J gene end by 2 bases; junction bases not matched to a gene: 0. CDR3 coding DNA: TGCGCCAGCAGTGAGTCGGGGGGGCAAGAGACCCAGTACTTC. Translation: CASSESGGQETQYF.

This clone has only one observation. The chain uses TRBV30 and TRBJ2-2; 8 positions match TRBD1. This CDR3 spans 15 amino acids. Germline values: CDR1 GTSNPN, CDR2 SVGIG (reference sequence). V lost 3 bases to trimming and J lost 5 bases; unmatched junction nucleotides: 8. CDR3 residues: CAWRTRDRPTGELFF. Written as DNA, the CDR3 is TGTGCCTGGAGGACCCGGGACAGGCCGACCGGGGAGCTGTTTTTT.

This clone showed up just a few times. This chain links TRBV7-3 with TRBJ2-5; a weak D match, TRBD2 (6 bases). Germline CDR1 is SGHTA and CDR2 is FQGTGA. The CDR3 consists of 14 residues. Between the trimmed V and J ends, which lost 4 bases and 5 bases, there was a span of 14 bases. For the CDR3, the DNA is TGTGCCAGCAGCTCGATGGGAGGTCGGGAGACCCAGTACTTC. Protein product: CASSSMGGRETQYF.

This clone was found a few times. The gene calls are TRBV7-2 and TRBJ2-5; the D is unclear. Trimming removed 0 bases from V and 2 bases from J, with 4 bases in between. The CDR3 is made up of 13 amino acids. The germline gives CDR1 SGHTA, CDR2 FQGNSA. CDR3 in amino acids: CASSLAVQETQYF. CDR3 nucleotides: TGTGCCAGCAGCTTAGCCGTGCAAGAGACCCAGTACTTC.

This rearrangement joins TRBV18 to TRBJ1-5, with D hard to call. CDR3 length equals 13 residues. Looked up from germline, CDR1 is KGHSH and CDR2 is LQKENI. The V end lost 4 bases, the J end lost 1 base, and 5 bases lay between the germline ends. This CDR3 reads CASSRESNQPQHF. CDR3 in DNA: TGTGCCAGCTCACGGGAGAGCAATCAGCCCCAGCATTTT.

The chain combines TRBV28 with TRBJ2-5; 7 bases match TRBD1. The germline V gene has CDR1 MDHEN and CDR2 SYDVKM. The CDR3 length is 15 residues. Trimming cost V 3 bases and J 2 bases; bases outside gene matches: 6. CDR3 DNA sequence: TGTGCCAGCAGTTTGACAGGGCTACGTCAAGAGACCCAGTACTTC. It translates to CASSLTGLRQETQYF.

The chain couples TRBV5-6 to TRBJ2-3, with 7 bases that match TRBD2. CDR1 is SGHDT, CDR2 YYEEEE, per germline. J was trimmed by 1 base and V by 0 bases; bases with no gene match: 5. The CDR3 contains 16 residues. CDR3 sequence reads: CASSLDLAEGTDTQYF. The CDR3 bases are TGTGCCAGCAGCTTGGATCTAGCGGAGGGCACAGATACGCAGTATTTT.

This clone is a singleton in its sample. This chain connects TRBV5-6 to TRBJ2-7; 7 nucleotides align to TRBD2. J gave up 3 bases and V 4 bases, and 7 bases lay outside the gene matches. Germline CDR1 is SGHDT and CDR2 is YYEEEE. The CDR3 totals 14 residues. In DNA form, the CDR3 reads TGTGCCAGCAGCGGTACTAGCGCAAACTACGAGCAGTACTTC. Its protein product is CASSGTSANYEQYF.

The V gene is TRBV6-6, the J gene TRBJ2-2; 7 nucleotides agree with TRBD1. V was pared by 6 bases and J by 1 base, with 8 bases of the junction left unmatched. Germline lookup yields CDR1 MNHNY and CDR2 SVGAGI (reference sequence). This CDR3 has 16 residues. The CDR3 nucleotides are TGTGCCAGCAGGAAGACGGGACAGCTGAACACCGGGGAGCTGTTTTTT. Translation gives CASRKTGQLNTGELFF.

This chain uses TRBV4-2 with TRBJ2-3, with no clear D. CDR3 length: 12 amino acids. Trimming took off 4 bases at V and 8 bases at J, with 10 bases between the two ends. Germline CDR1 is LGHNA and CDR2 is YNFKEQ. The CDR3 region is CASSLPPGTQYF. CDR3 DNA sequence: TGTGCCAGCAGCCTCCCCCCGGGTACGCAGTATTTT.

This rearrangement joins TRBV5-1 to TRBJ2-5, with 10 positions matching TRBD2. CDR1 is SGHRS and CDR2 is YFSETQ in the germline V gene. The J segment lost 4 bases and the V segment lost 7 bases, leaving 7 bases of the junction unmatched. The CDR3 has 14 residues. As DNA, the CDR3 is TGCGCCAGCCATGGGACTAGCGTGGGAGAGACCCAGTACTTC. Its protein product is CASHGTSVGETQYF.

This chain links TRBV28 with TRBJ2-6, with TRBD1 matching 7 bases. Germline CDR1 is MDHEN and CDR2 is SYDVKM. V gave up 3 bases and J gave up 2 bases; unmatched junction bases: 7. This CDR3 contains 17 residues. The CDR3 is CASSFPRTGTGANVLTF. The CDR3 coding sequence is TGTGCCAGCAGTTTCCCGCGGACAGGTACTGGGGCCAACGTCCTGACTTTC.

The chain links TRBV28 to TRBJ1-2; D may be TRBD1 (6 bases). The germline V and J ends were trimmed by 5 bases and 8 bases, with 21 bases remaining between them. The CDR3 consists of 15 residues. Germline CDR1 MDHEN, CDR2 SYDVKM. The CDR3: CASSTFPGPRGGYTF. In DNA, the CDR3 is TGTGCCAGCAGTACCTTCCCGGGACCCAGGGGAGGCTACACCTTC.

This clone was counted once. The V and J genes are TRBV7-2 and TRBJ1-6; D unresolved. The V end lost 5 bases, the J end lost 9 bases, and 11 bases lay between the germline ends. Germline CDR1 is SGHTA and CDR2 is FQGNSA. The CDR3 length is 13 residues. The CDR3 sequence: CASSPGPGSPLHF. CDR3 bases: TGTGCCAGCAGCCCCGGGCCGGGTTCACCCCTCCACTTT.

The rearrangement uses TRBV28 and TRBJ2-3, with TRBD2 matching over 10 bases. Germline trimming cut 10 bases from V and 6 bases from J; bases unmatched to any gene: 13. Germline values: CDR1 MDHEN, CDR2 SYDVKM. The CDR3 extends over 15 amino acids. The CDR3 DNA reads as TGTGCCACCGTGGGACTAGCGCGCCTTGTCGATACGCAGTATTTT. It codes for CATVGLARLVDTQYF.

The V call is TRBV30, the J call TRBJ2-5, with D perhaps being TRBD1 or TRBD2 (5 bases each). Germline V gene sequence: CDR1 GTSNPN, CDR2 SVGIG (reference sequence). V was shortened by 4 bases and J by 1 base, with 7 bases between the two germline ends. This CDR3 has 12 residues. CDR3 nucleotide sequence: TGTGCCTGGAAGGGACCCCAAGAGACCCAGTACTTC. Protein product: CAWKGPQETQYF.

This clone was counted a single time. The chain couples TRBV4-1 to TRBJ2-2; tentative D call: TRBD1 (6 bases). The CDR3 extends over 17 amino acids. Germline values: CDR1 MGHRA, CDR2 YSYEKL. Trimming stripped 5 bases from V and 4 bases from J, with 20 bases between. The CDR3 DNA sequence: TGCGCCAGCAGCTCTGCAGGGGACGGGCCCGGCACCGGGGAGCTGTTTTTT. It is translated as CASSSAGDGPGTGELFF.

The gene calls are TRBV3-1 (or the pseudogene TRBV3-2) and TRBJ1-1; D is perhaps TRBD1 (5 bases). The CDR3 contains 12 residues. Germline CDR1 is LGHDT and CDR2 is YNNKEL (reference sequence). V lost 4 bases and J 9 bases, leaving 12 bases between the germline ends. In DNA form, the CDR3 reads TGTGCCAGCAGCCCTGGGGCCTCCCAAGCTTTCTTT. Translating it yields CASSPGASQAFF.